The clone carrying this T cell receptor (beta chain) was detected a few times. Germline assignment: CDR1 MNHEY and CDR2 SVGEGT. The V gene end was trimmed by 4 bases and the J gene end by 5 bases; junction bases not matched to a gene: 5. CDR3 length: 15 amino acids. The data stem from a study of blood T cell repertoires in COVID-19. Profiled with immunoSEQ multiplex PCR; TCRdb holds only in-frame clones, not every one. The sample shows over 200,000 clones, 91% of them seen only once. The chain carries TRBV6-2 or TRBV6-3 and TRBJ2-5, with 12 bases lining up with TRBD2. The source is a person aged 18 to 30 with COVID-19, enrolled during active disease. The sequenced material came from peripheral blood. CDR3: CASSSLAGGAETQYF. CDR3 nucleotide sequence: TGTGCCAGCAGTTCACTAGCGGGAGGTGCCGAGACCCAGTACTTC.